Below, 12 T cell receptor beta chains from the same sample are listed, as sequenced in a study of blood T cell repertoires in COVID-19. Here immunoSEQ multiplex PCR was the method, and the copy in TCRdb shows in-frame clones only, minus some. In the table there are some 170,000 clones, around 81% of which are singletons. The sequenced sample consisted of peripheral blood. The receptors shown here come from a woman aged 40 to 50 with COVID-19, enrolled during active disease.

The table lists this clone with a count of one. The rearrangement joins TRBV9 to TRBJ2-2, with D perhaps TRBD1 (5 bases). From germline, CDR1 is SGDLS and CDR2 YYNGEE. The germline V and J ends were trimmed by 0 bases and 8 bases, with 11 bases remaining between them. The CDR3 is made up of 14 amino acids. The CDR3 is CASSVDTGSGELFF. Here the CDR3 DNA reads TGTGCCAGCAGCGTAGATACAGGATCGGGGGAGCTGTTTTTT.

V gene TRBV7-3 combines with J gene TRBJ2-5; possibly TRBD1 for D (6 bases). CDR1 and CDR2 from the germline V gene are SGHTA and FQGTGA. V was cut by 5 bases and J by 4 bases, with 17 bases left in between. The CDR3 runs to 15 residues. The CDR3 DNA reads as TGTGCCAGCAGCCCCAACCCCGGGACACCAGAGACCCAGTACTTC. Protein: CASSPNPGTPETQYF.

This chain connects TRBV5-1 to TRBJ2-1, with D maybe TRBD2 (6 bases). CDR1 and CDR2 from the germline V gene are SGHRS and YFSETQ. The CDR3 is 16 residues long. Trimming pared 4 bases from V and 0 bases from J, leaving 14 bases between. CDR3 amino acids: CASSAGTLSSYNEQFF. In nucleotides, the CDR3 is TGCGCCAGCAGCGCCGGGACTCTGAGCTCCTACAATGAGCAGTTCTTC.

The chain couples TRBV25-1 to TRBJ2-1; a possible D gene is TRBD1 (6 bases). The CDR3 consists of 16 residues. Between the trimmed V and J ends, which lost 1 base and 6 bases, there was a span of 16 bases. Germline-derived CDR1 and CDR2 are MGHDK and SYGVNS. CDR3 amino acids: CASSEFGQGHGNEQFF. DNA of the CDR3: TGTGCCAGCAGTGAATTCGGCCAGGGGCATGGCAATGAGCAGTTCTTC.

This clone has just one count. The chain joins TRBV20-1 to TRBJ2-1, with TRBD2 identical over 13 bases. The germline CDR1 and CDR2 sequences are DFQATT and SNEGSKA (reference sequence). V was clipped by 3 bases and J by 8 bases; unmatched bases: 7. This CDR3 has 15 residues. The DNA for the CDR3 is TGCAGTGCTAGTCGGACTAGCGGGAGTAGGTATGAGCAGTTCTTC. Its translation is CSASRTSGSRYEQFF.

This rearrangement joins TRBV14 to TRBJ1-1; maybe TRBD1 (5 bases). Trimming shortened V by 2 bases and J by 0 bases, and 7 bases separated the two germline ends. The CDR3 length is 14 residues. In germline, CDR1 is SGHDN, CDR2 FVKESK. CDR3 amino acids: CASSQRGMNTEAFF. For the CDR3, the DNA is TGTGCCAGCAGCCAAAGGGGCATGAACACTGAAGCTTTCTTT.

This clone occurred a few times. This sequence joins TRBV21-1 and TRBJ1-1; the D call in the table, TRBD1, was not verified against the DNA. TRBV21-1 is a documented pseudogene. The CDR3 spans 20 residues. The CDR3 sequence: CASSKKPTTLHPGENTEAFF. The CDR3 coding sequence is TGTGCCAGCAGCAAAAAGCCGACGACTCTACACCCAGGGGAAAACACTGAAGCTTTCTTT.

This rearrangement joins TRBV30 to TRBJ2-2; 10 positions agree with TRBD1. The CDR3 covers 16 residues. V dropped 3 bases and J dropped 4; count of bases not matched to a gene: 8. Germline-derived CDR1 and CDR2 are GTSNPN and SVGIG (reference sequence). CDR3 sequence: CAWSVDRGRITGELFF. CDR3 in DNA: TGTGCCTGGAGCGTCGACAGGGGGCGCATCACCGGGGAGCTGTTTTTT.

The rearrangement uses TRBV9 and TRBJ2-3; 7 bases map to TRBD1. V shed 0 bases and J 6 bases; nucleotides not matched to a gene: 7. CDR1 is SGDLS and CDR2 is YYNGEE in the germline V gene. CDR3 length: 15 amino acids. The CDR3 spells CASSVGLGGGDTQYF. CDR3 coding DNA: TGTGCCAGCAGCGTAGGTTTAGGGGGCGGCGATACGCAGTATTTT. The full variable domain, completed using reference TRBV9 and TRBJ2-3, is DSGVTQTPKHLITATGQRVTLRCSPRSGDLSVYWYQQSLDQGLQFLIQYYNGEERAKGNILERFSAQQFPDLHSELNLSSLELGDSALYFCASSVGLGGGDTQYFGPGTRLTVL.

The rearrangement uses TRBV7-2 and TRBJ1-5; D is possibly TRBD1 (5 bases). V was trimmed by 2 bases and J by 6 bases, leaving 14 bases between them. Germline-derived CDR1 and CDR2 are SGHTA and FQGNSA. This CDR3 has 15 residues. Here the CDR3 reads CASSLWQGGSQPQHF. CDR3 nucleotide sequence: TGTGCCAGCAGCTTATGGCAGGGAGGAAGTCAGCCCCAGCATTTT.

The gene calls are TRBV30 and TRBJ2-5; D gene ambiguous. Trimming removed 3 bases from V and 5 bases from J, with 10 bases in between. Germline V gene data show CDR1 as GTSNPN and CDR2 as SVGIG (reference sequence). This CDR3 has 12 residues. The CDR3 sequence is CAWSEAAETQYF. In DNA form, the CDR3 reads TGTGCCTGGAGCGAGGCGGCGGAGACCCAGTACTTC.

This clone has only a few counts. For the CDR3, the DNA is TGTGCCAGTAGTCGGAGAGGGACAGGGGGCCGACGCACAGATACGCAGTATTTT. The encoded protein is CASSRRGTGGRRTDTQYF. The chain has TRBV19 and TRBJ2-3; TRBD1 aligns across 12 bases. This CDR3 has 18 amino acids. Germline CDR1 LNHDA, CDR2 SQIVND (reference sequence). V was pared by 5 bases and J by 1 base, with 10 bases of the junction left unmatched.